This entry lists 8 T cell receptor beta chains sequenced from one sample in a study of HIV-infected children after antiretroviral therapy interruption. Documented treatment: PENTA 11 planned treatment interruption arm or continuous ART arm. A 3' RACE protocol on RNA, with unique molecular identifiers, produced the TCR library. TCRdb re-called the 3' RACE reads with MiXCR, one entry per CDR3 protein. Of more than 75,000 distinct CDR3 sequences listed, about 7.2% are singletons. Here the sequenced sample was CD45RA+ CD4+ T cells from PBMCs, pooled from several time points, taken from a donor given antiretroviral therapy, either interrupted or continuous. Subset defined: naive CD4+ CD45RA+ CD45RO- T cells. The receptor source for this set is a pool of human donors with HIV.

There are many counts of this clonotype. This chain links TRBV11-2 with TRBJ2-7, with 8 bases identical to TRBD1. From germline, CDR1 is SGHAT and CDR2 FQNNGV. The length of the CDR3 is 18 residues. With V trimmed by 4 bases and J by 4 bases, 18 bases remained unmatched. In nucleotides, the CDR3 is TGTGCCAGCAGCTCAAAACCGACAGGGGAAAGTTGGGGGTACGAGCAGTACTTC. This codes for CASSSKPTGESWGYEQYF.

The chain uses TRBV2 and TRBJ1-5; D is unresolved. Germline loops: CDR1 SNHLY, CDR2 FYNNEI. CDR3 length: 13 residues. Between the trimmed V and J ends, which lost 11 bases and 6 bases, there was a span of 17 bases. The CDR3 region is CAGRYSEVQPQHF. For the CDR3, the DNA is TGTGCCGGGCGATACTCAGAGGTTCAGCCCCAGCATTTT.

This clonotype was observed at least ten times. The genes are TRBV20-1 and TRBJ1-5, with D uncertain. Per the germline V gene, CDR1 is DFQATT and CDR2 is SNEGSKA (reference sequence). The V and J ends lost 6 bases and 5 bases respectively, with 11 bases between them. The CDR3 contains 12 residues. This chain's CDR3 is CSAQTVDQPQHF. CDR3 nucleotides: TGCAGTGCCCAGACGGTGGATCAGCCCCAGCATTTT.

J is TRBJ2-4 and V is TRBV9; D not certain. Germline CDR1 reads SGDLS; CDR2 reads YYNGEE. This CDR3 spans 17 amino acids. V lost 0 bases and J 0 bases, leaving 13 bases between the germline ends. The CDR3, as DNA: TGTGCCAGCAGCGTAGCATTAGACCCAGGAGCCAAAAACATTCAGTACTTC. It specifies CASSVALDPGAKNIQYF.

This sequence joins TRBV12-3 or TRBV12-4 and TRBJ1-3; perhaps TRBD1 as D (5 bases). V lost 5 bases and J lost 1, with 15 bases in between. The CDR3 consists of 16 residues. CDR3 in DNA: TGTGCCAGCAGTCGACAAGGTGGGGGGTCTGGAAACACCATATATTTT. This gives the protein CASSRQGGGSGNTIYF.

This clonotype turned up a few times. This rearrangement joins TRBV29-1 to TRBJ2-1, with D perhaps TRBD2 (5 bases). The CDR3 runs 14 residues. Looked up from germline, CDR1 is SQVTM and CDR2 is ANQGSEA. Between the trimmed V and J ends, which lost 3 bases and 3 bases, there was a span of 12 bases. CDR3 residues: CSVDGPGSYNEQFF. In DNA, the CDR3 is TGCAGCGTTGATGGCCCGGGAAGCTACAATGAGCAGTTCTTC.

The CDR3 region has the DNA TGTGCCAGTACTAGCGGGAGGTCAAACTACGAGCAGTACTTC. It specifies CASTSGRSNYEQYF. V and J are TRBV19 and TRBJ2-7; 11 bases align to TRBD2. V lost 7 bases and J lost 3; bases outside the gene matches: 5. The CDR3 sequence is 14 residues long. From germline, CDR1 is LNHDA and CDR2 SQIVND (reference sequence). Filled out from reference TRBV19 and TRBJ2-7, the complete variable domain reads DGGITQSPKYLFRKEGQNVTLSCEQNLNHDAMYWYRQDPGQGLRLIYYSQIVNDFQKGDIAEGYSVSREKKESFPLTVTSAQKNPTAFYLCASTSGRSNYEQYFGPGTRLTVT.

The table lists this clonotype with a few counts. The genes are TRBV5-1 and TRBJ2-3, with 9 bases matching TRBD1. The V gene's germline CDR1 is SGHRS and CDR2 YFSETQ. With V trimmed by 7 bases and J by 2 bases, 5 bases remained unmatched. This CDR3 region has 14 residues. DNA for the CDR3: TGCGCCAGCCTACAGGGGGCAGTCACAGATACGCAGTATTTT. Its translation is CASLQGAVTDTQYF.